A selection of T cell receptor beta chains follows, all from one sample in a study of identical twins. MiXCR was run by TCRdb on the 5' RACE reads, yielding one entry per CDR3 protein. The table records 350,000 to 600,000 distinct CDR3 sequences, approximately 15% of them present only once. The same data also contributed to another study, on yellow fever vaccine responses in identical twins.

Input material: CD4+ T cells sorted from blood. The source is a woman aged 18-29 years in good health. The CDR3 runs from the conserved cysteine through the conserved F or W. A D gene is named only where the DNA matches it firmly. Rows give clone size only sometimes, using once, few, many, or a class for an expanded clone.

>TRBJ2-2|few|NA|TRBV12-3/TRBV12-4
CASSLKRNTGELFF
TGTGCCAGCAGTTTGAAGAGGAACACCGGGGAGCTGTTTTTT
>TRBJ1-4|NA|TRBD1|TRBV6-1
CATGVRGYEKLFF
TGTGCCACGGGGGTCAGGGGGTATGAAAAACTGTTTTTT
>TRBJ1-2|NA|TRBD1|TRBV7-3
CASSKTGTGNYGYTF
TGTGCCAGCAGTAAAACCGGGACAGGGAACTATGGCTACACCTTC
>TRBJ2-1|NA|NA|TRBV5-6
CASSLNGQANNEQFF
TGTGCCAGCAGCTTAAACGGCCAGGCTAACAATGAGCAGTTCTTC
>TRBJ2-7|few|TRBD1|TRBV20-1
CSARNRGALEQYF
TGCAGTGCTAGGAACAGGGGGGCCCTCGAGCAGTACTTC
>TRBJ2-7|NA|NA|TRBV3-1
CASSQDNAPTYEQYF
TGTGCCAGCAGCCAAGATAACGCTCCGACCTACGAGCAGTACTTC
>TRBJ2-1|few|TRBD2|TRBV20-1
CSAPTSGGAYNEQFF
TGCAGTGCCCCCACTAGCGGGGGGGCCTACAATGAGCAGTTCTTC
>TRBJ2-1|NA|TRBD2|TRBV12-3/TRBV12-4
CASSLEIAGSQFF
TGTGCCAGCAGTTTAGAGATAGCGGGCTCCCAGTTCTTC
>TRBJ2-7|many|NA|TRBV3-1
CASSQEGGSYEQYF
TGTGCCAGCAGCCAAGAGGGGGGCTCCTACGAGCAGTACTTC
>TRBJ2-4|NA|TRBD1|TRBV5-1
CASSWMDRADIQYF
TGCGCCAGCAGCTGGATGGACAGGGCGGACATTCAGTACTTC
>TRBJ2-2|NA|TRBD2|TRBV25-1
CASSEGEGERGWSGELFF
TGTGCCAGCAGTGAAGGGGAGGGCGAGAGGGGATGGAGCGGGGAGCTGTTTTTT
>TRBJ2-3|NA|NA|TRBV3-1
CASTSSVGYTDTQYF
TGTGCCAGCACCTCTTCGGTGGGGTACACAGATACGCAGTATTTT
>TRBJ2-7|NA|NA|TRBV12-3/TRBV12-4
CASQLQGSSYEQYF
TGTGCCAGCCAACTACAGGGAAGCTCCTACGAGCAGTACTTC
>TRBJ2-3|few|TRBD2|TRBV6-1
CASKASGSLEGDTQYF
TGTGCCAGTAAAGCTAGCGGGAGCCTCGAGGGAGATACGCAGTATTTT
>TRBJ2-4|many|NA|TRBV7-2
CASSLGQSGKNIQYF
TGTGCCAGCAGCTTAGGACAGTCGGGCAAAAACATTCAGTACTTC
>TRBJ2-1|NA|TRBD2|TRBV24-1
CATSDFVGGRAEGNEQFF
TGTGCCACCAGTGATTTTGTTGGCGGGAGGGCCGAAGGCAATGAGCAGTTCTTC
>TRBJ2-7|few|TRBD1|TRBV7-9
CASSLAMDRGFEQYF
TGTGCCAGCAGCTTAGCGATGGACAGGGGATTCGAGCAGTACTTC
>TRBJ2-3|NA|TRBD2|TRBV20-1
CSASQAGGITDTQYF
TGCAGTGCCAGCCAGGCGGGAGGCATCACAGATACGCAGTATTTT
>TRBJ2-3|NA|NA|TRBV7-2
CASSLGSRTRTDTQYF
TGTGCCAGCAGCTTAGGGTCCAGGACCCGCACAGATACGCAGTATTTT
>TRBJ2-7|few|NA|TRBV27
CASKGRGTLGSYEQYF
TGTGCCAGCAAGGGGCGAGGTACCTTGGGGTCCTACGAGCAGTACTTC
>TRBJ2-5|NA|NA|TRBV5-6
CASIPRLGGETQYF
TGTGCCAGCATCCCCCGGCTAGGTGGGGAGACCCAGTACTTC
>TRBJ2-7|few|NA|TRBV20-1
CSAGREYF
TGCAGTGCGGGGCGGGAGTACTTC
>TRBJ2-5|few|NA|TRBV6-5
CASSYEDF
TGTGCCAGCAGTTACGAAGACTTC
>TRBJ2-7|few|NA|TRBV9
CASSGTLWEQYF
TGTGCCAGCAGCGGGACCCTCTGGGAGCAGTACTTC
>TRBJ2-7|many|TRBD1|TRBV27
CASSLRDRGSYEQYF
TGTGCCAGCAGTCTCCGGGACAGGGGATCCTACGAGCAGTACTTC
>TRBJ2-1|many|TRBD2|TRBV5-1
CASSSERRTRGDEQFF
TGCGCCAGCAGCTCTGAAAGAAGAACACGGGGGGATGAGCAGTTCTTC
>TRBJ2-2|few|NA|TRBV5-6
CASSLVQLTGELFF
TGTGCCAGCAGCTTGGTCCAGCTCACCGGGGAGCTGTTTTTT
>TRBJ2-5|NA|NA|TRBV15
CATSEVGDRLGETQYF
TGTGCCACCAGCGAAGTGGGGGACCGATTAGGAGAGACCCAGTACTTC
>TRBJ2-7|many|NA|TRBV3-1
CASSQESKSYEQYF
TGTGCCAGCAGCCAAGAATCGAAGTCCTACGAGCAGTACTTC
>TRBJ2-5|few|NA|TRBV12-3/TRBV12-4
CASSSAPRGSAQYF
TGTGCCAGCAGTTCCGCCCCCCGGGGATCGGCCCAGTACTTC
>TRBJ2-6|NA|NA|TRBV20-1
CSASKGLQRSGANVLTF
TGCAGTGCCTCCAAGGGGTTACAGCGATCTGGGGCCAACGTCCTGACTTTC
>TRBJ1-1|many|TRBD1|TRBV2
CASRDRADF
TGTGCCAGCCGGGACAGGGCTGACTTT
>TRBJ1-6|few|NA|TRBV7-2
CASSPGTESPLHF
TGTGCCAGCAGCCCAGGGACTGAATCACCCCTCCACTTT
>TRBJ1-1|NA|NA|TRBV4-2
CASSQDGRSRNTEAFF
TGTGCCAGCAGCCAAGATGGTCGCAGCCGTAACACTGAAGCTTTCTTT
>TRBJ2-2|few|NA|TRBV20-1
CSARKQGHTGELFF
TGCAGTGCTAGAAAACAGGGACACACCGGGGAGCTGTTTTTT
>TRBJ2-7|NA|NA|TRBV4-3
CASSQDRWGANANEQYF
TGCGCCAGCAGCCAGGACCGCTGGGGGGCTAATGCGAACGAGCAGTACTTC
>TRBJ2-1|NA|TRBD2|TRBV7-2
CASSPRRREGLEQFF
TGTGCCAGCAGCCCGAGGAGGCGGGAGGGCCTTGAGCAGTTCTTC